This entry concerns a single T cell receptor (beta chain). Its antigen is still unknown. The data stem from a study of blood T cells in healthy people across ages. Study results and caveats: Significant beta diversity loss was already apparent by age about 42, declining roughly linearly. Across samples, TCR beta diversity tracked strongly with naive T cell percentage. Any conclusive comparison of naive versus antigen-experienced cells was prevented by using unsorted PBMCs.

Then a second PCR, running roughly 6 to 12 cycles, was carried out with a sample-barcoded 5' primer and a J-beta primer mix. MiXCR, run by TCRdb on the 5' RACE reads, gives a single entry per CDR3 protein. The data contain around 1.5 million distinct CDR3 sequences, almost 60% of them singletons. They isolated at least 6 million PBMCs from each sample. V was shortened by 4 bases and J by 6 bases, with 10 bases between the two germline ends. Germline-derived CDR1 and CDR2 are SGHTA and FQGNSA. The CDR3 contains 13 residues. This receptor was identified in a man aged 18-30 years in good health. This sequence joins TRBV7-2 and TRBJ2-1; no clear D. The sample comprised blood. The CDR3 DNA reads as TGTGCCAGCAGCTCAAGCCAGATCAATGAGCAGTTCTTC. Its protein product is CASSSSQINEQFF.